These 27 T cell receptor beta chains were sequenced from one sample in a study of blood T cell repertoires in COVID-19. Clones were sequenced by immunoSEQ multiplex PCR, and TCRdb holds only the in-frame ones, with some missing. The table has 170,000 or so clones, around 83% seen once; the top ten hold approximately 7%. The specimen sequenced was peripheral blood. The receptors shown here come from a man aged 50 to 59 with active or convalescent COVID-19.

The chain links TRBV28 to TRBJ1-6; D perhaps matches TRBD1 (6 bases). CDR1 MDHEN and CDR2 SYDVKM come from the germline V gene. The CDR3 totals 15 residues. V lost 4 bases to trimming and J lost 12 bases, with 19 bases between them. Written as DNA, the CDR3 is TGTGCCAGCAGTTCGCCGGGACGGGACAATAAACCCCTCCACTTT. Its protein product is CASSSPGRDNKPLHF.

This clone was seen a single time. V usage is TRBV4-3 and J usage is TRBJ2-5; 7 positions match TRBD2. This CDR3 comprises 15 residues. From germline, CDR1 is LGHNA and CDR2 YSLEER. Trimming removed 3 bases from V and 4 bases from J; junction bases left unmatched: 8. CDR3 amino acids: CASSHSWSGTETQYF. The CDR3 coding sequence is TGCGCCAGCAGCCATTCTTGGAGCGGGACAGAGACCCAGTACTTC.

In DNA, the CDR3 is TGTGCCAGCAGCATCTCTAGCGGGGGCACAGATACGCAGTATTTT. Its protein is CASSISSGGTDTQYF. The chain carries TRBV6-5 and TRBJ2-3; 9 bases agree with TRBD2. The CDR3 has 15 amino acids. Germline CDR1 and CDR2: MNHEY and SVGAGI. V shed 6 bases and J 1 base; nucleotides not matched to a gene: 5.

This chain links TRBV6-5 with TRBJ1-2; no firm D call. Trimming stripped 5 bases from V and 2 bases from J, with 12 bases between. The CDR3 runs to 14 residues. Germline V lookup: CDR1 MNHEY, CDR2 SVGAGI. CDR3 nucleotides: TGTGCCAGCAGTCTGCAGGCCTACAACTATGGCTACACCTTC. This codes for CASSLQAYNYGYTF.

This clone has a single count. This chain's CDR3 is CASSSGQGARNEQFF. The DNA of the CDR3 is TGTGCCAGCAGCTCTGGACAGGGGGCTCGCAATGAGCAGTTCTTC. The chain combines TRBV7-2 with TRBJ2-1; 11 bases align to TRBD1. Germline V gene lookup returns CDR1 SGHTA and CDR2 FQGNSA. The CDR3 runs 15 residues. The V gene end was trimmed by 4 bases and the J gene end by 6 bases; junction bases not matched to a gene: 5.

The gene calls are TRBV6-6 and TRBJ1-2; TRBD1 aligns across 11 bases. Germline V gene sequence: CDR1 MNHNY, CDR2 SVGAGI (reference sequence). The length of the CDR3 is 12 residues. J lost 8 bases, V lost 4 bases, and 0 bases had no gene match. The CDR3 region has the DNA TGTGCCAGCAGTTGGACAGGGGGCGGCTACACCTTC. Its protein is CASSWTGGGYTF.

The chain is built from TRBV5-1 and TRBJ2-1; D may be TRBD2 (6 bases). The CDR3 spans 13 residues. V was clipped by 0 bases and J by 6 bases, with 7 bases between them. Looked up from germline, CDR1 is SGHRS and CDR2 is YFSETQ. The chain's CDR3 is CASSLASANEQFF. DNA of the CDR3: TGCGCCAGCAGCTTGGCTAGCGCCAATGAGCAGTTCTTC.

The rearrangement links TRBV7-3 to TRBJ2-7, with TRBD1 matching 7 bases. V trimming: 5 bases; J trimming: 2 bases; junction bases outside the gene matches: 9. CDR3 length: 15 residues. The germline gives CDR1 SGHTA, CDR2 FQGTGA. CDR3 loop: CASSPPGQSTYEQYF. The CDR3 DNA reads as TGTGCCAGCAGCCCCCCGGGACAGTCAACCTACGAGCAGTACTTC.

This rearrangement joins TRBV29-1 to TRBJ2-5; 8 bases line up with TRBD2. CDR3 length: 14 residues. The J segment lost 0 bases and the V segment lost 4 bases, leaving 4 bases of the junction unmatched. Germline CDR1 reads SQVTM; CDR2 reads ANQGSEA. CDR3 loop: CSVVLTSDQETQYF. The CDR3 region has the DNA TGCAGCGTTGTTTTGACTAGCGACCAAGAGACCCAGTACTTC.

The chain is built from TRBV4-3 and TRBJ2-6; tentative D call: TRBD1 (6 bases). This CDR3 spans 16 amino acids. CDR1 and CDR2 from the germline V gene are LGHNA and YSLEER. The germline V and J ends were trimmed by 3 bases and 4 bases, with 13 bases remaining between them. The chain's CDR3 is CASSQAYRAGANVLTF. Written as DNA, the CDR3 is TGCGCCAGCAGCCAGGCTTACAGGGCCGGGGCCAACGTCCTGACTTTC.

The V and J genes are TRBV7-2 and TRBJ2-1; 12 positions agree with TRBD1. V shed 6 bases and J 7 bases; nucleotides not matched to a gene: 4. This CDR3 is built from 14 residues. CDR1 and CDR2 from the germline V gene are SGHTA and FQGNSA. DNA for the CDR3: TGTGCCAGCAGGCGGGACAGGGGGCGGAATGAGCAGTTCTTC. This gives the protein CASRRDRGRNEQFF.

As DNA, the CDR3 is TGTGCCAGCAGCTTAGGGACAGCTTTCACAGATACGCAGTATTTT. It translates to CASSLGTAFTDTQYF. J is TRBJ2-3 and V is TRBV7-9, with a tentative D call TRBD1 (6 bases). The CDR3 is 15 residues long. V was clipped by 1 base and J by 2 bases, with 10 bases between them. CDR1 SEHNR and CDR2 FQNEAQ come from the germline V gene (reference sequence).

V gene TRBV5-1 combines with J gene TRBJ2-2, with TRBD2 matching over 9 bases. CDR3 length: 15 amino acids. Germline CDR1 SGHRS, CDR2 YFSETQ. Unmatched junction bases numbered 4, after V lost 4 bases and J lost 3 bases. CDR3 amino acids: CASSPSGGHTGELFF. The CDR3 nucleotides are TGCGCCAGCAGCCCGAGCGGGGGGCACACCGGGGAGCTGTTTTTT. The whole variable domain, remainder taken from reference TRBV5-1 and TRBJ2-2, is KAGVTQTPRYLIKTRGQQVTLSCSPISGHRSVSWYQQTPGQGLQFLFEYFSETQRNKGNFPGRFSGRQFSNSRSEMNVSTLELGDSALYLCASSPSGGHTGELFFGEGSRLTVL.

The rearrangement uses TRBV18 and TRBJ1-3; 8 bases agree with TRBD1. Per germline, CDR1 KGHSH and CDR2 LQKENI. V gave up 4 bases and J gave up 0 bases; unmatched junction bases: 5. The CDR3 length is 16 residues. CDR3 protein: CASSREGTGSGNTIYF. CDR3 nucleotides: TGTGCCAGCTCACGAGAAGGGACAGGCTCTGGAAACACCATATATTTT.

For the CDR3, the DNA is TGTGCCGGCCAACCCGCCTCTGGAAACACCATATATTTT. Its translation: CAGQPASGNTIYF. The genes are TRBV19 and TRBJ1-3; no clear D. Germline V gives CDR1 LNHDA, CDR2 SQIVND (reference sequence). The CDR3 extends over 13 amino acids. Trimming removed 11 bases at V and 0 bases at J, with 11 bases between.

This chain links TRBV15 with TRBJ1-6, with D unresolved. CDR3 length: 15 residues. Germline V CDR1 and CDR2: LNHNV, YYDKDF (reference sequence). Trimming removed 0 bases from V and 7 bases from J, with 10 bases in between. CDR3 DNA: TGTGCCACCAGCAGAGAGCGGCACTCCAATTCACCCCTCCACTTT. Encoded protein: CATSRERHSNSPLHF. Full variable domain (outside the CDR3, taken from reference TRBV15 and TRBJ1-6): DAMVIQNPRYQVTQFGKPVTLSCSQTLNHNVMYWYQQKSSQAPKLLFHYYDKDFNNEADTPDNFQSRRPNTSFCFLDIRSPGLGDTAMYLCATSRERHSNSPLHFGNGTRLTVT.

The V and J genes are TRBV6-5 and TRBJ1-4; TRBD1 aligns across 9 bases. The CDR3 loop spans 14 amino acids. Germline CDR1 MNHEY, CDR2 SVGAGI. V gave up 6 bases and J gave up 6 bases; unmatched junction bases: 5. The CDR3 protein is CASSPTGGYEKLFF. Written as DNA, the CDR3 is TGTGCCAGCAGCCCCACAGGGGGCTATGAAAAACTGTTTTTT.

The rearrangement joins TRBV20-1 to TRBJ2-5; D remains ambiguous. Germline values: CDR1 DFQATT, CDR2 SNEGSKA (reference sequence). Trimming pared 6 bases from V and 4 bases from J, leaving 9 bases between. The CDR3 is made up of 11 amino acids. CDR3 in amino acids: CSATSGETQYF. The CDR3 DNA reads TGCAGTGCCACCTCCGGAGAGACCCAGTACTTC.

This chain connects TRBV13 to TRBJ2-7; TRBD1 agrees at 10 bases. The CDR3 runs to 15 residues. The germline CDR1 and CDR2 sequences are PRHDT and FYEKMQ (reference sequence). The trim removed 3 bases at V and 2 bases at J, leaving 4 bases unmatched. The CDR3 loop is CASSFPGQGTYEQYF. The DNA for the CDR3 is TGTGCCAGCAGCTTCCCGGGACAGGGGACCTACGAGCAGTACTTC.

V is TRBV19 and J is TRBJ2-7, with 7 bases identical to TRBD1. The CDR3 length is 15 residues. Germline CDR1 LNHDA, CDR2 SQIVND (reference sequence). Germline trimming cut 0 bases from V and 2 bases from J; bases unmatched to any gene: 4. This CDR3 is CASSIDYQGAYEQYF. CDR3 DNA: TGTGCCAGTAGTATAGATTATCAGGGGGCCTACGAGCAGTACTTC.

This clone was seen only once. The V call is TRBV24-1, the J call TRBJ2-1; D perhaps matches TRBD1 (6 bases). CDR1 is KGHDR, CDR2 SFDVKD, per germline. The CDR3 contains 12 residues. The V gene lost 4 bases and the J gene lost 12 bases, with 12 bases spanning the gap. The CDR3 region is CATSDTVGGQFF. The CDR3 bases are TGTGCCACCAGTGACACAGTAGGGGGGCAGTTCTTC.

The chain couples TRBV5-1 to TRBJ1-2; TRBD1 matches 11 bases. The germline CDR1 and CDR2 sequences are SGHRS and YFSETQ. V lost 0 bases and J lost 6; bases outside the gene matches: 4. There are 15 residues in the CDR3. DNA for the CDR3: TGCGCCAGCAGCTTGGAGGGACAGGGGGTCCATGGCTACACCTTC. Translated, it gives CASSLEGQGVHGYTF.

J is TRBJ2-5 and V is TRBV2; 11 bases align to TRBD2. Germline V gene data show CDR1 as SNHLY and CDR2 as FYNNEI. The CDR3 runs 14 residues. V dropped 6 bases and J dropped 7; count of bases not matched to a gene: 7. The chain's CDR3 is CASREGLAVGTQYF. The CDR3 DNA is TGTGCCAGCAGGGAGGGACTAGCGGTAGGGACCCAGTACTTC.

The chain is built from TRBV7-3 and TRBJ2-1, with 11 bases lining up with TRBD2. The CDR3 has 15 amino acids. Germline CDR1 and CDR2: SGHTA and FQGTGA. Trimming took 5 bases from V and 4 from J; bases not matched to a gene: 4. CDR3 in amino acids: CASSTSGSSYNEQFF. CDR3 bases: TGTGCCAGCAGCACTAGCGGGAGTAGTTACAATGAGCAGTTCTTC.

The genes are TRBV29-1 and TRBJ1-5; no clear D. Trimming left V 0 bases short and J 4 bases short, with 4 bases between. The germline V gene encodes CDR1 SQVTM and CDR2 ANQGSEA. The CDR3 covers 12 residues. The CDR3, as DNA: TGCAGCGTTGAAGACGGGAATCAGCCCCAGCATTTT. Its translation is CSVEDGNQPQHF.

The J gene is TRBJ2-5, the V gene TRBV7-2, with a tentative D call TRBD1 (6 bases). CDR3 size: 17 residues. Between the trimmed V and J ends, which lost 2 bases and 5 bases, there was a span of 21 bases. Germline CDR1 and CDR2: SGHTA and FQGNSA. CDR3 nucleotides: TGTGCCAGCAGCTTATCCGGCGCGCACCATAGGGGGGAGACCCAGTACTTC. Translating gives CASSLSGAHHRGETQYF.

This clone appeared a single time. This rearrangement joins TRBV6-2 or TRBV6-3 to TRBJ1-5, with D possibly matching TRBD1 (5 bases). V was shortened by 5 bases and J by 0 bases, with 8 bases between the two germline ends. Germline V gene sequence: CDR1 MNHEY, CDR2 SVGEGT. CDR3 length equals 14 residues. CDR3 nucleotide sequence: TGTGCCAGCAGTGACAGCCATAGCAATCAGCCCCAGCATTTT. Translating gives CASSDSHSNQPQHF.